This T cell receptor (beta chain) was retrieved from a study of neurological immune-mediated disorders. This CDR3 spans 15 amino acids. V lost 0 bases, J lost 4 bases, and 6 bases stayed unmatched. Germline-derived CDR1 and CDR2 are DFQATT and SNEGSKA (reference sequence). This clonotype was observed at least ten times. Over 190 million TCR-beta sequences from 15-18 subjects came out of each sequencing run. TCRdb ran MiXCR on the 5' RACE reads and lists one entry per CDR3 protein. Seen here are tens of thousands of distinct CDR3 sequences, under 2% observed once, and the top ten hold 2.2%. V gene TRBV20-1 combines with J gene TRBJ2-1; 7 nucleotides align to TRBD1. The receptor was derived from a woman between 40 and 50 years old with multiple sclerosis. The specimen was PBMCs. Here the CDR3 reads CSARDKGGRYNEQFF. For the CDR3, the DNA is TGCAGTGCTAGAGATAAAGGGGGCAGGTACAATGAGCAGTTCTTC.